The 19 T cell receptor beta chains below were found in one sample sequenced in a study of radiotherapy plus CTLA-4 blockade in lung cancer. TCRdb keeps only in-frame clones here, not all; method: immunoSEQ multiplex PCR. This table has 80,000 to 100,000 clones, almost 90% appearing once. This sample comprised peripheral blood, obtained from a patient treated with radiotherapy plus ipilimumab. The receptors here all came from a human donor with non-small cell lung cancer that progressed on radiotherapy plus ipilimumab.

This rearrangement joins TRBV11-3 to TRBJ2-7, with 7 positions matching TRBD2. The CDR3 is 14 amino acids. V lost 3 bases, J lost 0 bases, and 2 bases stayed unmatched. Germline V gene data show CDR1 as SGHNT and CDR2 as YENEEA. This chain's CDR3 is CASSLERGSYEQYF. The CDR3 DNA follows: TGTGCCAGCAGCTTGGAGCGGGGCTCCTACGAGCAGTACTTC.

V is TRBV7-9 and J is TRBJ2-3; D is unresolved. The CDR3 totals 16 residues. Germline CDR1 and CDR2: SEHNR and FQNEAQ (reference sequence). The V end was cut by 1 base, the J end by 2 bases, with 13 bases between. The CDR3 sequence: CASSLDFRQDTDTQYF. CDR3 nucleotide sequence: TGTGCCAGCAGCTTAGACTTTAGGCAGGACACAGATACGCAGTATTTT.

This chain connects TRBV4-1 to TRBJ1-4; D gene ambiguous. There are 14 residues in the CDR3. V shed 0 bases and J shed 8 bases, with 10 bases lying between them. In germline, CDR1 is MGHRA, CDR2 YSYEKL. The CDR3 loop is CASSQEGLGEKLFF. The CDR3 DNA follows: TGCGCCAGCAGCCAAGAGGGATTAGGAGAAAAACTGTTTTTT.

The chain is built from TRBV2 and TRBJ2-7; 7 bases line up with TRBD2. V shed 8 bases and J 2 bases; nucleotides not matched to a gene: 3. The CDR3 is made up of 12 amino acids. The germline CDR1 and CDR2 sequences are SNHLY and FYNNEI. The CDR3 here is CASRLAAYEQYF. CDR3 bases: TGTGCCAGCCGTCTAGCGGCCTACGAGCAGTACTTC.

The chain employs TRBV4-1 and TRBJ2-5, with TRBD2 matching 7 bases. Germline V gene data show CDR1 as MGHRA and CDR2 as YSYEKL. V shed 8 bases and J 5 bases; nucleotides not matched to a gene: 11. CDR3 length: 14 residues. The chain's CDR3 is CASRGGLLGETQYF. The CDR3 nucleotides read TGCGCCAGCCGCGGGGGTTTACTCGGCGAGACCCAGTACTTC.

The chain couples TRBV11-3 to TRBJ2-5; D is unclear. Germline lookup yields CDR1 SGHNT and CDR2 YENEEA. The CDR3 runs to 17 residues. V lost 7 bases and J 2 bases, leaving 23 bases between the germline ends. This CDR3 reads CASTVISKNRIQETQYF. The CDR3 nucleotides read TGTGCCAGCACCGTTATAAGCAAGAACCGGATTCAAGAGACCCAGTACTTC.

This chain links TRBV7-9 with TRBJ2-2, with D hard to call. CDR3 size: 15 residues. Trimming took off 5 bases at V and 0 bases at J, with 10 bases between the two ends. Per germline, CDR1 SEHNR and CDR2 FQNEAQ (reference sequence). The CDR3 sequence is CASSPLTANTGELFF. The CDR3 DNA is TGTGCCAGCAGCCCCCTGACGGCGAACACCGGGGAGCTGTTTTTT. The whole variable domain, remainder taken from reference TRBV7-9 and TRBJ2-2, is DTGVSQNPRHKITKRGQNVTFRCDPISEHNRLYWYRQTLGQGPEFLTYFQNEAQLEKSRLLSDRFSAERPKGSFSTLEIQRTEQGDSAMYLCASSPLTANTGELFFGEGSRLTVL.

The chain employs TRBV9 and TRBJ2-1; 12 nucleotides line up with TRBD2. With 0 bases clipped from V and 4 bases from J, the junction kept 2 bases outside the gene matches. Germline V gene data show CDR1 as SGDLS and CDR2 as YYNGEE. The CDR3 loop spans 16 amino acids. The CDR3 here is CASSVGTSGKYNEQFF. DNA of the CDR3: TGTGCCAGCAGCGTAGGGACTAGCGGGAAATACAATGAGCAGTTCTTC. The full variable domain, completed using reference TRBV9 and TRBJ2-1, is DSGVTQTPKHLITATGQRVTLRCSPRSGDLSVYWYQQSLDQGLQFLIQYYNGEERAKGNILERFSAQQFPDLHSELNLSSLELGDSALYFCASSVGTSGKYNEQFFGPGTRLTVL.

The rearrangement links TRBV5-1 to TRBJ2-1, with TRBD1 identical over 7 bases. Per the germline V gene, CDR1 is SGHRS and CDR2 is YFSETQ. The CDR3 is made up of 15 amino acids. J gave up 10 bases and V 0 bases, and 10 bases lay outside the gene matches. The CDR3 is CASSLANRGPSEQFF. DNA for the CDR3: TGCGCCAGCAGCTTGGCGAACAGGGGCCCTTCAGAGCAGTTCTTC.

This clone has just one count. The gene calls are TRBV10-3 and TRBJ2-1; D remains unclear. V lost 4 bases and J lost 9, with 7 bases in between. Germline V gives CDR1 ENHRY, CDR2 SYGVKD. The CDR3 contains 11 residues. The CDR3 nucleotides read TGTGCCATCAGTGCGTTGTCTGAGCAGTTCTTC. Residues: CAISALSEQFF.

The V gene is TRBV4-1, the J gene TRBJ1-1; D may be TRBD1 (5 bases). V was clipped by 0 bases and J by 5 bases, with 13 bases between them. The CDR3 is 15 residues long. CDR1 MGHRA and CDR2 YSYEKL come from the germline V gene. CDR3 loop: CASSQDMTVRTEAFF. In DNA, the CDR3 is TGCGCCAGCAGCCAAGATATGACAGTGCGAACTGAAGCTTTCTTT.

The rearrangement links TRBV19 to TRBJ1-2; 9 bases match TRBD1. The germline CDR1 and CDR2 sequences are LNHDA and SQIVND (reference sequence). Unmatched junction bases numbered 10, after V lost 11 bases and J lost 6 bases. The CDR3 is made up of 13 amino acids. As DNA, the CDR3 is TGTGCCCTCAGAGGACAGGGGAACAATGGCTACACCTTC. This translates into CALRGQGNNGYTF.

The rearrangement uses TRBV19 and TRBJ1-5, with D possibly being TRBD1 (6 bases). CDR3 size: 14 residues. Germline CDR1 reads LNHDA; CDR2 reads SQIVND (reference sequence). Trimming cost V 2 bases and J 7 bases, with 12 bases left between them. CDR3 protein: CASSIQGTGQPQHF. In DNA form, the CDR3 reads TGTGCCAGTAGTATACAGGGGACGGGGCAGCCCCAGCATTTT.

V usage is TRBV15 and J usage is TRBJ1-1; D is perhaps TRBD1 (5 bases). CDR3 length equals 14 residues. Trimming took off 1 base at V and 3 bases at J, with 9 bases between the two ends. Germline CDR1 and CDR2: LNHNV and YYDKDF (reference sequence). The CDR3 DNA sequence: TGTGCCACCAGCAGAGTCCGGGGGGACACTGAAGCTTTCTTT. It yields the protein CATSRVRGDTEAFF.

This clone was picked up one time. The chain has TRBV4-2 and TRBJ1-2; D unresolved. Germline V CDR1 and CDR2: LGHNA, YNFKEQ. Trimming left V 4 bases short and J 4 bases short, with 16 bases between. The CDR3 runs to 15 residues. The CDR3 DNA sequence: TGTGCCAGCAGCCCCGACAAGCCCGAAGGCTATGGCTACACCTTC. As protein: CASSPDKPEGYGYTF.

The chain links TRBV7-8 to TRBJ2-7; 8 bases are shared with TRBD2. CDR3 size: 15 residues. Trimming removed 2 bases from V and 7 bases from J; junction bases left unmatched: 10. Germline V lookup: CDR1 SGHVS, CDR2 FQNEAQ. The CDR3 reads CASSLNSGKSLEQYF. CDR3 nucleotide sequence: TGTGCCAGCAGCTTAAATAGCGGGAAGTCCCTGGAGCAGTACTTC.

The rearrangement joins TRBV2 to TRBJ2-7; D perhaps matches TRBD1 (5 bases). V dropped 4 bases and J dropped 0 bases, with 16 bases sitting between them. Germline assignment: CDR1 SNHLY and CDR2 FYNNEI. The CDR3 is 16 amino acids. The CDR3 spells CASSGGSSEPSYEQYF. The CDR3, as DNA: TGTGCCAGCAGTGGGGGCAGCTCAGAACCCTCCTACGAGCAGTACTTC.

The chain recombines TRBV6-6 with TRBJ2-6, with a tentative D call TRBD2 (6 bases). The CDR3 is 14 residues long. Germline CDR1 reads MNHNY; CDR2 reads SVGAGI (reference sequence). Trimming stripped 6 bases from V and 3 bases from J, with 9 bases between. CDR3 sequence reads: CASRKTSGANVLTF. CDR3 DNA: TGTGCCAGCAGAAAGACTAGTGGGGCCAACGTCCTGACTTTC.

The rearrangement links TRBV2 to TRBJ2-1; D could derive from TRBD1 or TRBD2 (5 bases each). The CDR3 has 16 amino acids. Germline assignment: CDR1 SNHLY and CDR2 FYNNEI. Trimming cost V 8 bases and J 0 bases, with 17 bases left between them. This CDR3 reads CASAGRGPSSYNEQFF. The CDR3 DNA sequence: TGTGCCAGCGCAGGGCGCGGGCCGAGCTCCTACAATGAGCAGTTCTTC.